The next 7 T cell receptor beta chains were all read from a single sample in a study of blood T cell repertoires in COVID-19. Sequencing was performed with immunoSEQ multiplex PCR; in TCRdb, only in-frame clones are kept and a portion is missing. In the table there are tens of thousands of clones, almost 90% of which are singletons. Input material: peripheral blood. The receptors stem from a man in his sixties with acute or convalescent COVID-19.

The CDR3 coding sequence is TGTGCCACCAGTGATGGGACACATCAGCCCCAGCATTTT. This gives the protein CATSDGTHQPQHF. The V gene is TRBV24-1, the J gene TRBJ1-5, with a possible D match to TRBD1 (6 bases). Germline V CDR1 and CDR2: KGHDR, SFDVKD. The CDR3 covers 13 residues. V lost 3 bases, J lost 5 bases, and 7 bases lay in between.

The chain combines TRBV14 with TRBJ2-7; D not resolved. Germline V gives CDR1 SGHDN, CDR2 FVKESK. Trimming pared 1 base from V and 6 bases from J, leaving 16 bases between. This CDR3 comprises 15 residues. CDR3 protein: CASSQGLWPYTEQYF. The CDR3, as DNA: TGTGCCAGCAGCCAAGGACTTTGGCCCTATACCGAGCAGTACTTC.

The chain recombines TRBV19 with TRBJ2-1, with D unresolved. Trimming left V 8 bases short and J 8 bases short, with 10 bases between. The CDR3 is made up of 11 amino acids. Germline loops: CDR1 LNHDA, CDR2 SQIVND (reference sequence). In DNA form, the CDR3 reads TGTGCCAGTGCCGGAGTCCATGAGCAGTTCTTC. Its protein product is CASAGVHEQFF.

The chain employs TRBV20-1 and TRBJ2-7; a possible D gene is TRBD1 (5 bases). This CDR3 is built from 11 residues. Germline V gene data show CDR1 as DFQATT and CDR2 as SNEGSKA (reference sequence). V was cut by 4 bases and J by 4 bases, with 8 bases left in between. The CDR3 is CSAMTEYEQYF. The CDR3 bases are TGCAGTGCTATGACAGAGTACGAGCAGTACTTC.

V usage is TRBV20-1 and J usage is TRBJ1-4; D perhaps matches TRBD1 (6 bases). V was pared by 3 bases and J by 8 bases, with 16 bases between. CDR3 size: 14 residues. Germline V lookup: CDR1 DFQATT, CDR2 SNEGSKA (reference sequence). CDR3 amino acids: CSASGGGVGEKLFF. The CDR3, as DNA: TGCAGTGCTAGTGGGGGCGGGGTTGGCGAAAAACTGTTTTTT.

The chain links TRBV7-9 to TRBJ2-2, with 11 bases lining up with TRBD1. This CDR3 comprises 16 residues. Trimming removed 5 bases from V and 4 bases from J; junction bases left unmatched: 6. CDR1 and CDR2 from the germline V gene are SEHNR and FQNEAQ (reference sequence). Here the CDR3 DNA reads TGTGCCAGCAGCCCCCGGACAGGGGGCTTCACCGGGGAGCTGTTTTTT. Its translation: CASSPRTGGFTGELFF.

CDR3 sequence reads: CASSGQGYEQYF. CDR3 bases: TGCGCCAGCAGCGGTCAGGGCTACGAGCAGTACTTC. The V call is TRBV5-1, the J call TRBJ2-7, with D possibly matching TRBD1 (5 bases). Germline CDR1 reads SGHRS; CDR2 reads YFSETQ. Trimming cost V 4 bases and J 3 bases, with 8 bases left between them. This CDR3 is 12 amino acids long.